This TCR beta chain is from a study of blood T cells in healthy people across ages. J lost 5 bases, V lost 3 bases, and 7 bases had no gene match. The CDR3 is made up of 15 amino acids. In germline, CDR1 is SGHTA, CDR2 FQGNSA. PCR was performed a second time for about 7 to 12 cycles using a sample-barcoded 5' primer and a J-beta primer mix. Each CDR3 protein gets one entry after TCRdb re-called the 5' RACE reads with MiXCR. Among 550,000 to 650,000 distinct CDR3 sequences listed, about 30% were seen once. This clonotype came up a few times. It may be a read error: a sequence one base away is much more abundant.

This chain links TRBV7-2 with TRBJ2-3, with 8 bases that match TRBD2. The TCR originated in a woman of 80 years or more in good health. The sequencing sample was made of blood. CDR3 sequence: CASSFRIGREDTQYF. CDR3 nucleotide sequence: TGTGCCAGCAGCTTCCGGATCGGGAGGGAAGATACGCAGTATTTT.